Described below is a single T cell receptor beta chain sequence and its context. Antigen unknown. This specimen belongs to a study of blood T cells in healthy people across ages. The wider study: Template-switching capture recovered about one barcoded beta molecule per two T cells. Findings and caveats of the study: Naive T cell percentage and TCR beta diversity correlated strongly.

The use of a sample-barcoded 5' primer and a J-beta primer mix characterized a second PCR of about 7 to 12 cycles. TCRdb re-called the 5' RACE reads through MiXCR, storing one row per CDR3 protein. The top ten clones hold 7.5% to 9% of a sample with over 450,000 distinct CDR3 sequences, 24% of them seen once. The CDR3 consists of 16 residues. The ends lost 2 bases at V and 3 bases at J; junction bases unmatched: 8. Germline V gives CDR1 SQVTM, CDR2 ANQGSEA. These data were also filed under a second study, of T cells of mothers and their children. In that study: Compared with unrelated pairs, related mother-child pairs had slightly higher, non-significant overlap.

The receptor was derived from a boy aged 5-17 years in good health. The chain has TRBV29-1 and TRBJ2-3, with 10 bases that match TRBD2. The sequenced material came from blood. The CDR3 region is CSVEKREGLMTDTQYF. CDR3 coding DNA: TGCAGCGTTGAAAAGCGGGAGGGGTTGATGACAGATACGCAGTATTTT.